This T cell receptor beta chain derives from a study of breast tumors, draining lymph nodes, adjacent tissues. Axillary draining lymph nodes of breast cancer patients supplied the node samples. Study-level points and caveats: Compared with lymph nodes, tumors were less diverse; compared with nontumor tissue, more. The data were judged consistent with most tumor T cells coming from lymph node and expanding in tumor. Tumor T cell lymph node origin was a supported hypothesis, not proven. Luminal-like breast cancer showed significantly higher tumor–nontumor repertoire similarity than basal-like.

TCRdb itself ran the multiplex PCR reads through MiXCR, one entry per CDR3 protein. The sample lists nearly 200,000 distinct CDR3 sequences, 31% occurring once. This clonotype was recorded at least ten times. Its antigen is as yet unknown. The V segment lost 2 bases and the J segment 2 bases; nucleotides outside the gene matches: 6. The CDR3 spans 15 residues. The source material was axillary lymph node tissue. This chain links TRBV6-7 with TRBJ2-7; 7 bases agree with TRBD1. TRBV6-7 is noted as an ORF with a role that remains uncertain. The source of this sequence is a female donor with breast cancer. Some clones in this sample may be carry-over from other donors' samples. CDR3 sequence (DNA): TGTGCCAGCAGTTACCAAGACAGGGACCCCTACGAGCAGTACTTC. Its protein product is CASSYQDRDPYEQYF.